This TCR beta chain was identified during a study of a mutant IDH1 vaccine in newly diagnosed glioma. Background on the study: Patients were started on vaccination 4-6 weeks after radiotherapy alone, or with temozolomide cycles. Averaging around 42 years of age, treated patients were approximately 60% male and approximately 40% female.

Noted time point: week 23, last vaccination. Mutant IDH1 20-mer peptide, at 300 ug, made up each vaccine dose, with topical imiquimod. Germline V gene data show CDR1 as SGHTA and CDR2 as FQGNSA. The V gene lost 5 bases and the J gene lost 3 bases, with 14 bases spanning the gap. The length of the CDR3 is 14 residues. A note on this clone: Its matching antigen is unknown.

The assay was immunoSEQ multiplex PCR, and TCRdb's table has in-frame clones only and misses some. The sample consists of around 80,000 clones, approximately 85% of them appearing once. The sequence was collected from a woman between 45 and 65 years old with glioma. Sequenced material: PBMCs, taken from a glioma patient whose treatment included an IDH1 peptide vaccine. The chain combines TRBV7-2 with TRBJ2-7; weak D call: TRBD2 (5 bases). As DNA, the CDR3 is TGTGCCAGCAGCCGGGGAGTGTCTAGCTACGAGCAGTACTTC. Its protein is CASSRGVSSYEQYF.